Below, 5 T cell receptor beta chains from the same sample are listed, as sequenced in a study of cytomegalovirus exposure and HLA in healthy donors. TCRdb keeps only in-frame clones here, not all; method: immunoSEQ multiplex PCR. In the table there are over 150,000 clones, around 85% of which are singletons. Sample: PBMCs. The origin of the receptors is a man aged 18 to 30 in good health and CMV-seropositive.

The rearrangement uses TRBV27 and TRBJ1-2; 7 nucleotides line up with TRBD1. The V gene end was trimmed by 4 bases and the J gene end by 3 bases; junction bases not matched to a gene: 5. Germline V gene lookup returns CDR1 MNHEY and CDR2 SMNVEV (reference sequence). The CDR3 sequence is 14 residues long. CDR3 loop: CASSSTGTDYGYTF. DNA of the CDR3: TGTGCCAGCAGTTCGACCGGGACAGACTATGGCTACACCTTC.

The chain joins TRBV9 to TRBJ1-3, with D uncertain. This CDR3 contains 15 residues. Germline V gene data show CDR1 as SGDLS and CDR2 as YYNGEE. V was clipped by 0 bases and J by 4 bases, with 11 bases between them. The CDR3 region has the DNA TGTGCCAGCAGCGTAGCCCCCGCGAGCGGAAACACCATATATTTT. Amino acid sequence: CASSVAPASGNTIYF.

Here the CDR3 DNA reads TGTGCCAGCAGCTTCTTGAGGACAGGGTTGAATGAGCAGTTCTTC. Its translation: CASSFLRTGLNEQFF. This chain uses TRBV7-9 with TRBJ2-1; 8 bases align to TRBD1. V was clipped by 3 bases and J by 7 bases; unmatched bases: 8. In germline, CDR1 is SEHNR, CDR2 FQNEAQ (reference sequence). CDR3 size: 15 residues.

This clone is a singleton in its sample. The chain uses TRBV9 and TRBJ1-4; D is uncertain. Germline V CDR1 and CDR2: SGDLS, YYNGEE. V lost 0 bases to trimming and J lost 1 base, with 4 bases between them. This CDR3 has 14 residues. The CDR3 spells CASSVVKTNEKLFF. The CDR3 nucleotides read TGTGCCAGCAGCGTAGTAAAAACTAATGAAAAACTGTTTTTT.

This chain joins TRBV28 and TRBJ2-7; no definite D call. This CDR3 contains 14 residues. With 3 bases removed from V and 4 bases from J, the gap between germline ends came to 13 bases. CDR1 is MDHEN and CDR2 is SYDVKM in the germline V gene. CDR3 region: CASSLVRYGYEQYF. CDR3 coding DNA: TGTGCCAGCAGTTTGGTGAGGTACGGGTACGAGCAGTACTTC.